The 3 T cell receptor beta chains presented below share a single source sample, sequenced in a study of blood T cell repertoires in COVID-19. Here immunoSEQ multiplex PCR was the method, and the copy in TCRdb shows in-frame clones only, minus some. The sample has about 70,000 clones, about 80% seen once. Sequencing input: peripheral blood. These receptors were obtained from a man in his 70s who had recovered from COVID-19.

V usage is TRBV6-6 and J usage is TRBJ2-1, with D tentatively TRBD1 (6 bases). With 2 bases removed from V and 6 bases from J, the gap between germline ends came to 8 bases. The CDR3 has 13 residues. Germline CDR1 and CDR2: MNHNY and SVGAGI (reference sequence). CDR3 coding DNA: TGTGCCAGCAGTTACGGACAGACCAATGAGCAGTTCTTC. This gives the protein CASSYGQTNEQFF.

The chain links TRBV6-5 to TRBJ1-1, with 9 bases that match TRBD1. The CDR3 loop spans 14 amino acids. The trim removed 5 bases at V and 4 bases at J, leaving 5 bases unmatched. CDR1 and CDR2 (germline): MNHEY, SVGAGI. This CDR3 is CASSPDRGSTEAFF. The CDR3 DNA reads TGTGCCAGCAGTCCTGACAGGGGGAGCACTGAAGCTTTCTTT.

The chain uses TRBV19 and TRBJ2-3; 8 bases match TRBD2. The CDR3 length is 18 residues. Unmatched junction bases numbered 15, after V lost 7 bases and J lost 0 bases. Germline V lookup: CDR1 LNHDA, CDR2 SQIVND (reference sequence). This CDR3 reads CASNRGGVFGRSTDTQYF. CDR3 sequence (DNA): TGTGCCAGTAACCGGGGGGGGGTTTTTGGGCGAAGCACAGATACGCAGTATTTT.